These T cell receptor beta chains were read from a single sample in a study of T cell changes during pregnancy in multiple sclerosis. Clones were read by immunoSEQ multiplex PCR, and TCRdb kept only the in-frame ones, dropping some. This table has about 48,000 clones, 80% to 90% appearing once. The material sequenced was CD4+ T cells from peripheral blood mononuclear cells, taken in the second trimester of pregnancy. The receptors originated from a female donor with multiple sclerosis, enrolled in a pregnancy study. Each CDR3 is given with its conserved first and last residue. Each record gives: J gene, V gene, CDR3 protein.

>TRBJ2-5|TRBV5-4
CASSSTSYQETQYF
>TRBJ2-5|TRBV5-4
CASSLELADQETQYF
>TRBJ2-2|TRBV7-9
CASRGTSRTGELFF
>TRBJ1-1|TRBV4-1
CASSQDGLYLFEAFF
>TRBJ2-3|TRBV7-2
CASSPRQVPDTQYF
>TRBJ2-2|TRBV5-1
CASSFGDNADTGELFF
>TRBJ1-1|TRBV9
CASSARQGTEAFF
>TRBJ2-3|TRBV30
CAWSRAEWGGTQYF
>TRBJ2-3|TRBV6-6
CASSYSSGELTDTQYF
>TRBJ2-7|TRBV5-3
CARPIVVDEQYF
>TRBJ2-1|TRBV5-1
CASSSTGGEGNEQFF
>TRBJ2-7|TRBV5-6
CASSSRAGYQYF
>TRBJ2-7|TRBV20-1
CSGANSYEQYF
>TRBJ1-2|TRBV15
CATSSRDRGVYGYTF
>TRBJ1-2|TRBV4-1
CASSPERQGDNYGYTF
>TRBJ2-1|TRBV11-2
CASSLDLGGGYNEQFF
>TRBJ2-5|TRBV6-5
CASSSLAGWETQYF
>TRBJ1-5|TRBV5-4
CASSLAGTSNQPQHF
>TRBJ2-7|TRBV28
CASSSPSTIVHEQYF
>TRBJ2-2|TRBV4-2
CASSQDLTGEGTGELFF